These 24 T cell receptor beta chains share one sample of origin, sequenced in a study of shared clonotypes between healthy human individuals. The repertoire was sequenced with immunoSEQ multiplex PCR; TCRdb's copy has only in-frame clones and lacks some. The sample lists about 2.2 million clones, roughly 95% occurring once. Naive-designated CD8 cells lacked CD45RO, were positively enriched for CCR7, and omitted terminally differentiated effector memory CD45RA+ cells. The sample was naive CD8+ T cells from PBMCs. The receptors were sampled from a man younger than 35 in good health. Some clones in this sample may be carry-over from other donors' samples.

A single count supports this clone. This chain uses TRBV28 with TRBJ2-5; possibly TRBD1 or TRBD2 for D (5 bases each). CDR1 is MDHEN and CDR2 is SYDVKM in the germline V gene. The CDR3 runs to 18 residues. V was cut by 8 bases and J by 3 bases, with 28 bases left in between. The CDR3 bases are TGTGCCAGCCTCCAAGATAATTACCGGTCCCGGGACGAAGAGACCCAGTACTTC. This encodes CASLQDNYRSRDEETQYF.

This clone was found once. The chain joins TRBV7-3 to TRBJ2-3, with TRBD1 identical over 10 bases. The CDR3 extends over 16 amino acids. V trimming: 5 bases; J trimming: 2 bases; junction bases outside the gene matches: 7. The V gene's germline CDR1 is SGHTA and CDR2 FQGTGA. The CDR3 bases are TGTGCCAGCAGCAACCTAGGGACAGGGGCCACAGATACGCAGTATTTT. Protein: CASSNLGTGATDTQYF.

The chain recombines TRBV2 with TRBJ2-3, with D maybe TRBD2 (5 bases). V lost 5 bases to trimming and J lost 0 bases, with 12 bases between them. The CDR3 length is 15 residues. Germline V gives CDR1 SNHLY, CDR2 FYNNEI. CDR3 sequence reads: CASSPWSGSTDTQYF. The CDR3 nucleotides are TGTGCCAGCAGTCCGTGGAGCGGAAGCACAGATACGCAGTATTTT. Variable domain in full (rest from reference TRBV2 and TRBJ2-3): EPEVTQTPSHQVTQMGQEVILRCVPISNHLYFYWYRQILGQKVEFLVSFYNNEISEKSEIFDDQFSVERPDGSNFTLKIRSTKLEDSAMYFCASSPWSGSTDTQYFGPGTRLTVL.

The V gene is TRBV6-1, the J gene TRBJ2-7; TRBD1 is a possible D gene (6 bases). V dropped 4 bases and J dropped 5 bases, with 9 bases sitting between them. CDR1 is MNHNS, CDR2 SASEGT, per germline. This CDR3 spans 12 amino acids. CDR3 in amino acids: CASSGTGNEQYF. Here the CDR3 DNA reads TGTGCCAGCAGTGGAACAGGGAACGAGCAGTACTTC.

The rearrangement links TRBV6-5 to TRBJ1-2, with 9 bases identical to TRBD1. The CDR3 is made up of 15 amino acids. V shed 6 bases and J 2 bases; nucleotides not matched to a gene: 7. The germline gives CDR1 MNHEY, CDR2 SVGAGI. The CDR3 loop is CASRPPGQGNYGYTF. The CDR3 bases are TGTGCCAGCAGACCACCGGGACAGGGAAACTATGGCTACACCTTC.

This chain connects TRBV10-1 to TRBJ1-1; weak D call: TRBD1 (5 bases). Germline CDR1 is WNHNN and CDR2 is SYGVQD (reference sequence). The CDR3 totals 14 residues. Trimming shortened V by 6 bases and J by 1 base, and 12 bases separated the two germline ends. The CDR3 here is CASRQGGWNTEAFF. DNA for the CDR3: TGCGCCAGCAGGCAGGGAGGTTGGAACACTGAAGCTTTCTTT.

The chain uses TRBV13 and TRBJ2-5, with D unclear. Germline CDR1 is PRHDT and CDR2 is FYEKMQ (reference sequence). V dropped 1 base and J dropped 5 bases, with 20 bases sitting between them. This CDR3 comprises 17 residues. CDR3 protein: CASSLAIQVEEWETQYF. The DNA for the CDR3 is TGTGCCAGCAGCTTAGCAATCCAGGTTGAAGAGTGGGAGACCCAGTACTTC.

In its sample, this clone was seen once. V gene TRBV11-2 combines with J gene TRBJ1-2; 7 nucleotides align to TRBD1. The CDR3 sequence is 15 residues long. Germline assignment: CDR1 SGHAT and CDR2 FQNNGV. The V and J ends lost 5 bases and 3 bases, in that order; junction bases with no gene match: 9. The CDR3: CASSQVRDRYYGYTF. CDR3 DNA: TGTGCCAGCAGCCAAGTCCGGGACAGATACTATGGCTACACCTTC.

As to this clone: The same CDR3 also results from other DNA sequences found in this sample. The rearrangement links TRBV27 to TRBJ2-3; possibly TRBD1 or TRBD2 for D (5 bases each). CDR1 is MNHEY and CDR2 is SMNVEV in the germline V gene (reference sequence). The CDR3 runs 15 residues. V lost 3 bases and J lost 1, with 11 bases in between. CDR3 DNA sequence: TGTGCCAGCAGTTTTGGGGGAAGGGGCACAGATACGCAGTATTTT. Residues: CASSFGGRGTDTQYF.

V and J are TRBV7-9 and TRBJ1-5; D gene unclear. V lost 6 bases, J lost 4 bases, and 10 bases lay in between. The CDR3 contains 13 residues. Germline lookup yields CDR1 SEHNR and CDR2 FQNEAQ (reference sequence). The DNA for the CDR3 is TGTGCCAGCAGGTTGGACCAGAATCAGCCCCAGCATTTT. Its translation is CASRLDQNQPQHF.

This chain connects TRBV11-3 to TRBJ2-1; 11 bases are shared with TRBD2. Germline V gene data show CDR1 as SGHNT and CDR2 as YENEEA. The CDR3 length is 18 residues. V shed 5 bases, J shed 13 bases, and the junction held 22 bases outside the gene matches. CDR3 in amino acids: CASSRWGTSGGGPQAQFF. CDR3 nucleotides: TGTGCCAGCAGCAGGTGGGGGACTAGCGGAGGGGGTCCCCAGGCCCAGTTCTTC. Using reference TRBV11-3 and TRBJ2-1 for the parts outside the CDR3, the full variable domain is EAGVVQSPRYKIIEKKQPVAFWCNPISGHNTLYWYLQNLGQGPELLIRYENEEAVDDSQLPKDRFSAERLKGVDSTLKIQPAELGDSAVYLCASSRWGTSGGGPQAQFFGPGTRLTVL.

This chain joins TRBV13 and TRBJ2-7, with 7 positions matching TRBD1. Losses at the gene ends were 5 bases for V and 2 bases for J; bases not matched to a gene: 9. This CDR3 comprises 15 residues. CDR1 and CDR2 (germline): PRHDT, FYEKMQ (reference sequence). CDR3 in DNA: TGTGCCAGCAGCCCCGCGGGCAGGGGGACCTACGAGCAGTACTTC. This codes for CASSPAGRGTYEQYF.

The chain joins TRBV7-9 to TRBJ1-4; D is ambiguous. Germline lookup yields CDR1 SEHNR and CDR2 FQNEAQ (reference sequence). CDR3 length: 14 amino acids. V dropped 1 base and J dropped 6 bases, with 9 bases sitting between them. CDR3 protein: CASSLVTVDEKLFF. The CDR3, as DNA: TGTGCCAGCAGCTTAGTGACGGTGGATGAAAAACTGTTTTTT. Complete variable domain (other parts from reference TRBV7-9 and TRBJ1-4): DTGVSQNPRHKITKRGQNVTFRCDPISEHNRLYWYRQTLGQGPEFLTYFQNEAQLEKSRLLSDRFSAERPKGSFSTLEIQRTEQGDSAMYLCASSLVTVDEKLFFGSGTQLSVL.

The V and J genes are TRBV6-5 and TRBJ1-1; the D gene is possibly TRBD1 (6 bases). CDR3 length: 16 amino acids. From germline, CDR1 is MNHEY and CDR2 SVGAGI. V shed 2 bases and J shed 4 bases, with 17 bases lying between them. CDR3 loop: CASSYLIGRGVTEAFF. In DNA form, the CDR3 reads TGTGCCAGCAGTTACCTAATTGGCAGGGGCGTCACTGAAGCTTTCTTT.

This chain links TRBV29-1 with TRBJ2-7; the match to TRBD2 covers 15 bases. The CDR3 extends over 16 amino acids. Germline CDR1 reads SQVTM; CDR2 reads ANQGSEA. With V trimmed by 4 bases and J by 4 bases, 8 bases remained unmatched. In DNA form, the CDR3 reads TGCAGCGTTGGAGGGACTAGCGGGAGGCATAAGTACGAGCAGTACTTC. It codes for CSVGGTSGRHKYEQYF.

This clone was seen just once. The J gene is TRBJ2-7, the V gene TRBV28, with 9 nucleotides matching TRBD1. Per the germline V gene, CDR1 is MDHEN and CDR2 is SYDVKM. Trimming removed 5 bases from V and 6 bases from J; junction bases left unmatched: 8. The CDR3 covers 14 residues. The DNA for the CDR3 is TGTGCCAGCAGTCACAGGGGGCGAAGGTTCGAGCAGTACTTC. Residues: CASSHRGRRFEQYF.

The V gene is TRBV6-4, the J gene TRBJ2-1; D is ambiguous. V lost 2 bases, J lost 4 bases, and 6 bases lay in between. The CDR3 length is 13 residues. The germline CDR1 and CDR2 sequences are MRHNA and SNTAGT. Here the CDR3 reads CASSDAGYNEQFF. For the CDR3, the DNA is TGTGCCAGCAGTGACGCCGGGTACAATGAGCAGTTCTTC.

The table lists this clone with a count of one. This sequence joins TRBV7-9 and TRBJ1-4, with no clear D. V was shortened by 5 bases and J by 7 bases, with 8 bases between the two germline ends. This CDR3 has 12 amino acids. Germline V gene sequence: CDR1 SEHNR, CDR2 FQNEAQ (reference sequence). CDR3 protein: CASSPSSEKLFF. CDR3 nucleotide sequence: TGTGCCAGCAGCCCCTCGAGTGAAAAACTGTTTTTT.

The chain carries TRBV19 and TRBJ1-1; 8 bases map to TRBD1. CDR1 is LNHDA and CDR2 is SQIVND in the germline V gene (reference sequence). V gave up 6 bases and J gave up 0 bases; unmatched junction bases: 3. The CDR3 is 14 residues long. CDR3 DNA sequence: TGTGCCAGTAGGCTGGGACAGGTGAACACTGAAGCTTTCTTT. Amino acids: CASRLGQVNTEAFF.

The chain joins TRBV5-1 to TRBJ1-5, with TRBD1 matching 7 bases. V dropped 4 bases and J dropped 3; count of bases not matched to a gene: 10. CDR3 length: 16 amino acids. CDR1 and CDR2 from the germline V gene are SGHRS and YFSETQ. Here the CDR3 reads CASSQMITGDNQPQHF. The CDR3 nucleotides read TGCGCCAGCAGCCAAATGATAACAGGGGACAATCAGCCCCAGCATTTT.

The V and J genes are TRBV4-1 and TRBJ2-1; 9 bases are a match to TRBD1. The trim removed 6 bases at V and 6 bases at J, leaving 3 bases unmatched. This CDR3 is 13 amino acids long. CDR1 is MGHRA and CDR2 is YSYEKL in the germline V gene. The CDR3 region has the DNA TGCGCCAGCAGACGACAGGGGGGCAATGAGCAGTTCTTC. It encodes CASRRQGGNEQFF.

A word on this clone: Different DNA sequences within this sample yield the same CDR3. The rearrangement joins TRBV27 to TRBJ1-1; D gene uncertain. The CDR3 runs 13 residues. Trimming took 3 bases from V and 2 from J, leaving 7 bases between them. The V gene's germline CDR1 is MNHEY and CDR2 SMNVEV (reference sequence). CDR3 nucleotide sequence: TGTGCCAGCAGTTTTTACGGTAACACTGAAGCTTTCTTT. It is translated as CASSFYGNTEAFF.

A remark on this clone: The sample holds other DNA sequences that translate to the same CDR3. This chain connects TRBV4-3 to TRBJ2-1; 11 bases match TRBD2. Germline values: CDR1 LGHNA, CDR2 YSLEER. The CDR3 consists of 16 residues. Trimming removed 0 bases from V and 7 bases from J; junction bases left unmatched: 5. CDR3 protein: CASSQEWLAGGNEQFF. In nucleotides, the CDR3 is TGCGCCAGCAGCCAAGAATGGCTAGCGGGAGGAAATGAGCAGTTCTTC.

The V call is TRBV29-1, the J call TRBJ2-7; 9 bases are shared with TRBD2. The V gene end was trimmed by 4 bases and the J gene end by 4 bases; junction bases not matched to a gene: 5. This CDR3 has 13 amino acids. The germline V gene has CDR1 SQVTM and CDR2 ANQGSEA. The CDR3 DNA reads TGCAGCGTTGTGGCGCGGGAGGGATACGAGCAGTACTTC. This codes for CSVVAREGYEQYF.